This T cell receptor beta chain was obtained from a study of blood T cell repertoires in COVID-19. Study in general: The analysed material was cDNA or gDNA that came from T cells, B-cell-depleted T cells, or PBMCs.

This table comes from immunoSEQ multiplex PCR, and its TCRdb copy is limited to in-frame clones, with some not included. The profile shows 35,000 to 45,000 clones, 76% of them singletons. This receptor was identified in a man between 65 and 80 years old with active or convalescent COVID-19. Sequences were obtained from peripheral blood.

The CDR3 DNA reads as TGTGCCAGCAGTGAAGCGTCGACAGTCCAAAGTAACTATGGCTACACCTTC. As protein: CASSEASTVQSNYGYTF. This chain links TRBV2 with TRBJ1-2, with D possibly TRBD1 on 5 matching bases. Per germline, CDR1 SNHLY and CDR2 FYNNEI. V was pared by 0 bases and J by 1 base, with 15 bases between. The CDR3 contains 17 residues.